This T cell receptor beta chain was recorded in a study of T-cell reconstitution after alpha-beta-depleted transplantation in children. The study, taken as a whole, reports: T-cell numbers and diversity, one year after transplant, stemmed largely from T cells that were newly produced. Reportedly, alpha-beta T cells present about two months post-transplant originated from several hundred expanded clones of graft origin.

Details on this clonotype: Its antigen remains unknown.

Unique molecular identifiers tagged the TCRbeta library. A single record per CDR3 protein comes from TCRdb applying MiXCR to the PCR reads. The sample carries hundreds of thousands of distinct CDR3 sequences, approximately 22% recorded once. V lost 1 base and J 8 bases, leaving 4 bases between the germline ends. The CDR3 covers 11 residues. Per germline, CDR1 SGHRS and CDR2 YFSETQ. The rearrangement links TRBV5-1 to TRBJ2-1; unclear D gene. Here the sequenced sample was PBMCs, mostly from graft donor cells, taken 360 days after TCRalphabeta/CD19-depleted stem cell transplant. This TCR was sampled from a boy less than two years old who had a stem cell transplant for acute myeloid leukemia, so the T cells may come from the graft donor. CDR3 amino acids: CASSLYYEQFF. CDR3 in DNA: TGCGCCAGCAGCTTGTATTATGAGCAGTTCTTC.